These 19 T cell receptor beta chains came from one sample sequenced in a study of blood T cell repertoires in COVID-19. Here immunoSEQ multiplex PCR was the method, and the copy in TCRdb shows in-frame clones only, minus some. The table includes roughly 150,000 clones, 80% to 85% detected once. The sample was peripheral blood. Source of these receptors: a man in his 70s with active or convalescent COVID-19.

V gene TRBV9 combines with J gene TRBJ1-3; D uncertain. Between the trimmed V and J ends, which lost 0 bases and 0 bases, there was a span of 7 bases. The CDR3 spans 15 residues. Germline CDR1 reads SGDLS; CDR2 reads YYNGEE. CDR3 coding DNA: TGTGCCAGCAGCGTAGATGGCCTCTCTGGAAACACCATATATTTT. It is translated as CASSVDGLSGNTIYF. Full variable domain (remainder filled in from reference TRBV9 and TRBJ1-3): DSGVTQTPKHLITATGQRVTLRCSPRSGDLSVYWYQQSLDQGLQFLIQYYNGEERAKGNILERFSAQQFPDLHSELNLSSLELGDSALYFCASSVDGLSGNTIYFGEGSWLTVV.

V usage is TRBV19 and J usage is TRBJ1-5, with 7 bases identical to TRBD1. The CDR3 is made up of 16 amino acids. The germline CDR1 and CDR2 sequences are LNHDA and SQIVND (reference sequence). V was clipped by 6 bases and J by 0 bases; unmatched bases: 8. CDR3 in DNA: TGTGCCAGTAGGCCGACAGGGATTTATAGCAATCAGCCCCAGCATTTT. Its translation is CASRPTGIYSNQPQHF.

The chain recombines TRBV7-8 with TRBJ2-7, with 7 bases matching TRBD2. The germline CDR1 and CDR2 sequences are SGHVS and FQNEAQ. The CDR3 consists of 16 residues. The trim removed 0 bases at V and 2 bases at J, leaving 7 bases unmatched. The DNA of the CDR3 is TGTGCCAGCAGCTTAGCGGGGGAGGGGATGACCTACGAGCAGTACTTC. Residues: CASSLAGEGMTYEQYF.

The chain carries TRBV5-1 and TRBJ1-2; TRBD1 matches at 9 bases. J lost 6 bases, V lost 0 bases, and 6 bases had no gene match. The CDR3 is made up of 15 amino acids. The V gene's germline CDR1 is SGHRS and CDR2 YFSETQ. Here the CDR3 DNA reads TGCGCCAGCAGCTTGGATTTGGGGACAGGGAATGGCTACACCTTC. Encoded protein: CASSLDLGTGNGYTF.

The V gene is TRBV18, the J gene TRBJ2-7, with D possibly matching TRBD1 (7 bases). The germline V and J ends were trimmed by 3 bases and 4 bases, with 19 bases remaining between them. Germline values: CDR1 KGHSH, CDR2 LQKENI. The CDR3 consists of 16 residues. The CDR3 bases are TGTGCCAGCTCACCGGCCGACCGCGGGACAGCGTACGAGCAGTACTTC. It codes for CASSPADRGTAYEQYF.

This chain connects TRBV6-6 to TRBJ1-1; a weak D match, TRBD1 (6 bases). This CDR3 contains 12 residues. The germline V and J ends were trimmed by 5 bases and 5 bases, with 9 bases remaining between them. Germline CDR1 is MNHNY and CDR2 is SVGAGI (reference sequence). The CDR3 region has the DNA TGTGCCAGCAGTAAACAGGGAACTGAAGCTTTCTTT. It yields the protein CASSKQGTEAFF.

J is TRBJ1-2 and V is TRBV6-1, with a possible D match to TRBD1 (6 bases). The ends were cut back, 0 bases at V and 0 bases at J, with 8 bases in the middle. The CDR3 has 15 residues. In germline, CDR1 is MNHNS, CDR2 SASEGT. The CDR3 sequence is CASSEATGTNYGYTF. Written as DNA, the CDR3 is TGTGCCAGCAGTGAAGCCACAGGGACTAACTATGGCTACACCTTC.

V usage is TRBV2 and J usage is TRBJ2-7; no clear D gene. V was trimmed by 10 bases and J by 2 bases, leaving 15 bases between them. This CDR3 has 13 residues. Germline lookup yields CDR1 SNHLY and CDR2 FYNNEI. As DNA, the CDR3 is TGTGCCACCCTCCGGGTGGAGCCCTACGAGCAGTACTTC. It codes for CATLRVEPYEQYF.

The chain carries TRBV11-3 and TRBJ2-1, with TRBD2 identical over 7 bases. V dropped 7 bases and J dropped 5; count of bases not matched to a gene: 8. This CDR3 spans 14 amino acids. The V gene's germline CDR1 is SGHNT and CDR2 YENEEA. For the CDR3, the DNA is TGTGCCAGCAAGGCTAGCGGAGGCCACAATGAGCAGTTCTTC. Residues: CASKASGGHNEQFF.

The chain couples TRBV28 to TRBJ1-5; D possibly corresponds to TRBD1 (6 bases). The V end was cut by 9 bases, the J end by 2 bases, with 14 bases between. CDR1 MDHEN and CDR2 SYDVKM come from the germline V gene. This CDR3 region has 14 residues. CDR3 nucleotides: TGTGCCAGAACAGGGCCGGAGGGCAATCAGCCCCAGCATTTT. Translation: CARTGPEGNQPQHF.

On this clone: Compared with germline, one end of the junction differs, possibly owing to a read error. This chain connects TRBV7-7 to TRBJ2-5; 11 nucleotides align to TRBD1. This CDR3 spans 15 amino acids. Germline V gene data show CDR1 as SSHAT and CDR2 as FNYEAQ (reference sequence). CDR3 in DNA: TGTGCTAGCAGCTGGGGGACAGGGGGTAGAGAGACCCAGTACTTC. Translated: CASSWGTGGRETQYF. The full variable domain, with the rest looked up from reference TRBV7-7 and TRBJ2-5, is GAGVSQSPRYKVTKRGQDVTLRCDPISSHATLYWYQQALGQGPEFLTYFNYEAQPDKSGLPSDRFSAERPEGSISTLTIQRTEQRDSAMYRCASSWGTGGRETQYFGPGTRLLVL.

This clone was seen only a few times. The chain recombines TRBV19 with TRBJ2-1; D is possibly TRBD2 (5 bases). Trimming took off 6 bases at V and 0 bases at J, with 12 bases between the two ends. The CDR3 sequence is 15 residues long. Germline CDR1 LNHDA, CDR2 SQIVND (reference sequence). This chain's CDR3 is CASSVGLNSYNEQFF. CDR3 bases: TGTGCCAGTAGCGTAGGACTGAACTCCTACAATGAGCAGTTCTTC.

V is TRBV28 and J is TRBJ1-5; D might be TRBD1 (6 bases). Germline V gene data show CDR1 as MDHEN and CDR2 as SYDVKM. Deletions cut 6 bases from V and 4 bases from J, with 13 bases between. This CDR3 contains 14 residues. This CDR3 is CASRQTGSNQPQHF. CDR3 bases: TGTGCCAGCAGACAGACAGGATCTAATCAGCCCCAGCATTTT.

The rearrangement links TRBV7-2 to TRBJ2-1; 7 bases line up with TRBD2. From germline, CDR1 is SGHTA and CDR2 FQGNSA. The CDR3 spans 16 residues. The V and J ends lost 5 bases and 3 bases, in that order; junction bases with no gene match: 10. CDR3 region: CASSLEGGLDYNEQFF. The DNA of the CDR3 is TGTGCCAGCAGCCTCGAGGGAGGGTTGGACTACAATGAGCAGTTCTTC.

The V gene is TRBV27, the J gene TRBJ2-3; the match to TRBD2 covers 8 bases. The V gene's germline CDR1 is MNHEY and CDR2 SMNVEV (reference sequence). Germline trimming cut 5 bases from V and 11 bases from J; bases unmatched to any gene: 24. The CDR3 has 18 amino acids. DNA for the CDR3: TGTGCCAGCAGTCCGCCCCCCAAAGCGGGGGCGGGCCGGTTGGGGCAGTATTTT. Protein: CASSPPPKAGAGRLGQYF.

This clone is a singleton in its sample. The CDR3 sequence is CASSARTAMNTEAFF. DNA for the CDR3: TGTGCCAGCAGCGCCCGCACAGCCATGAACACTGAAGCTTTCTTT. The rearrangement uses TRBV9 and TRBJ1-1, with D uncertain. Trimming took 3 bases from V and 0 from J, leaving 12 bases between them. Looked up from germline, CDR1 is SGDLS and CDR2 is YYNGEE. This CDR3 is built from 15 residues.

The chain uses TRBV19 and TRBJ2-5; 11 bases are shared with TRBD2. The V gene end was trimmed by 6 bases and the J gene end by 3 bases; junction bases not matched to a gene: 6. The germline V gene has CDR1 LNHDA and CDR2 SQIVND (reference sequence). The CDR3 is made up of 15 amino acids. The CDR3 sequence is CASRGLAAREETQYF. CDR3 in DNA: TGTGCCAGTAGGGGACTAGCGGCCCGGGAAGAGACCCAGTACTTC.

The V gene is TRBV4-1, the J gene TRBJ1-5; 8 bases agree with TRBD1. After removal of 3 bases from V and 1 base from J, the junction contained 2 bases not matched to a gene. This CDR3 spans 15 amino acids. CDR1 MGHRA and CDR2 YSYEKL come from the germline V gene. The CDR3 loop is CASSHNRGSNQPQHF. Written as DNA, the CDR3 is TGCGCCAGCAGCCACAACAGGGGGAGCAATCAGCCCCAGCATTTT.

This clone was seen once. The rearrangement uses TRBV4-3 and TRBJ2-4; D is possibly TRBD1 (5 bases). V was pared by 4 bases and J by 0 bases, with 16 bases between. The CDR3 contains 17 residues. In germline, CDR1 is LGHNA, CDR2 YSLEER. Here the CDR3 DNA reads TGCGCCAGCAGCCGGTCACTTCAGGGTTTAGCCAAAAACATTCAGTACTTC. Translating gives CASSRSLQGLAKNIQYF.